The T cell receptor beta chain described here comes from a study of blood T cell repertoires in COVID-19. In the study overall: Sources were T cells, B-cell-depleted T cells, or PBMCs; the material itself was cDNA or gDNA.

Trimming removed 0 bases from V and 5 bases from J; junction bases left unmatched: 6. CDR3 length equals 15 residues. Germline loops: CDR1 LNHNV, CDR2 YYDKDF (reference sequence). Produced via immunoSEQ multiplex PCR; TCRdb's table is partial and in-frame only. The sample has a few hundred thousand clones; roughly 87% are singletons. This TCR was sampled from a woman aged 25-40 years who had recovered from COVID-19. The specimen sequenced was PBMCs or T cells enriched from blood (not recorded which). The chain joins TRBV15 to TRBJ2-5, with TRBD1 matching over 7 bases. The CDR3 here is CATSRDAGGGETQYF. The CDR3 DNA follows: TGTGCCACCAGCAGAGATGCAGGGGGTGGGGAGACCCAGTACTTC.